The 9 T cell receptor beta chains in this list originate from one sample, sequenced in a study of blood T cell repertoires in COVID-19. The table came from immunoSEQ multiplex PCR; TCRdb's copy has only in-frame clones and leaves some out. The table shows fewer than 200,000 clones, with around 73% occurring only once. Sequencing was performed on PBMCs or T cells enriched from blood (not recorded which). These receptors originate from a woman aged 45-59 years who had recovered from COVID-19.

CDR3 region: CASSVVTSGHEQFF. The CDR3 DNA reads as TGTGCCAGCAGCGTAGTTACTAGCGGGCATGAGCAGTTCTTC. The V call is TRBV9, the J call TRBJ2-1; 9 bases agree with TRBD2. Germline V CDR1 and CDR2: SGDLS, YYNGEE. The CDR3 runs to 14 residues. After removal of 0 bases from V and 8 bases from J, the junction contained 3 bases not matched to a gene.

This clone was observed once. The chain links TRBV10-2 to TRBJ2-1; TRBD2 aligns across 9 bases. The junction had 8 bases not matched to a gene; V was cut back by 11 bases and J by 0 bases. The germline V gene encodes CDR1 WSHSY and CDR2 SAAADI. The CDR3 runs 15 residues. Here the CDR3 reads CASGREGGSYNEQFF. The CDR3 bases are TGCGCCTCAGGGCGGGAGGGCGGCTCCTACAATGAGCAGTTCTTC.

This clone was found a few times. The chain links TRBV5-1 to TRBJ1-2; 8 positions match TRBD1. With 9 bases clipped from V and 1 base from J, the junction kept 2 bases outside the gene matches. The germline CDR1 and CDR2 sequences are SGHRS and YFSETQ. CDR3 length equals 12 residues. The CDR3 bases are TGCGCCACAGGACAGGGTAACTATGGCTACACCTTC. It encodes CATGQGNYGYTF.

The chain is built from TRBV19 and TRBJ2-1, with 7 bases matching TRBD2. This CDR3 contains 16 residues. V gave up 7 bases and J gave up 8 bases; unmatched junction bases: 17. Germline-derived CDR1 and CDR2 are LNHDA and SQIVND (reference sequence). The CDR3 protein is CASTVHPKRDRDEQFF. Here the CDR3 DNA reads TGTGCCAGTACCGTCCACCCCAAGCGGGATCGCGATGAGCAGTTCTTC.

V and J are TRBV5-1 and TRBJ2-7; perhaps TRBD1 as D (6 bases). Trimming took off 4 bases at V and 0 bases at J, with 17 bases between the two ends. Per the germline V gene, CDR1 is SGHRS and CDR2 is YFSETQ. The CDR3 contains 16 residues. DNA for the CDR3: TGCGCCAGCAGCGCCACAGGGTACACGAGCTCCTACGAGCAGTACTTC. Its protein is CASSATGYTSSYEQYF. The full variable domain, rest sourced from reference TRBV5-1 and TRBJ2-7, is KAGVTQTPRYLIKTRGQQVTLSCSPISGHRSVSWYQQTPGQGLQFLFEYFSETQRNKGNFPGRFSGRQFSNSRSEMNVSTLELGDSALYLCASSATGYTSSYEQYFGPGTRLTVT.

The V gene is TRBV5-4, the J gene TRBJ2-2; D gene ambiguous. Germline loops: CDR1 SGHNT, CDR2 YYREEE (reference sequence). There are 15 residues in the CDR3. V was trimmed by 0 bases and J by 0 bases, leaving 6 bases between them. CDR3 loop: CASSLVHSNTGELFF. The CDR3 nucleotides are TGTGCCAGCAGCTTGGTACATTCGAACACCGGGGAGCTGTTTTTT.

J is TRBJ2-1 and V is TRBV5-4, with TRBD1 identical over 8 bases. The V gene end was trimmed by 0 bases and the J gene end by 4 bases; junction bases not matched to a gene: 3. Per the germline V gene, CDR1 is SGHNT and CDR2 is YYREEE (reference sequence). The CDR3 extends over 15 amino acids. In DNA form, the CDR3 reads TGTGCCAGCAGCTTGGGACAGGGGCCTTACAATGAGCAGTTCTTC. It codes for CASSLGQGPYNEQFF.

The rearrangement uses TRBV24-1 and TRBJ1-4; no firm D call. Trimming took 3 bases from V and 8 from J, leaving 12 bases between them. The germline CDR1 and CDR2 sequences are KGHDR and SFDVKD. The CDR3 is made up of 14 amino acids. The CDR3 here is CATSDPTTTEKLFF. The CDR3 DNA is TGTGCCACCAGTGATCCAACGACTACGGAAAAACTGTTTTTT.

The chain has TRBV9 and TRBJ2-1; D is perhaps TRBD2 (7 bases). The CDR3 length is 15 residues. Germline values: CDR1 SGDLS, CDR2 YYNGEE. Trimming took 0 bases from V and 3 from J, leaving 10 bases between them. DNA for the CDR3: TGTGCCAGCAGCGTAGGGGGAGGGGGCTACAATGAGCAGTTCTTC. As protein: CASSVGGGGYNEQFF.